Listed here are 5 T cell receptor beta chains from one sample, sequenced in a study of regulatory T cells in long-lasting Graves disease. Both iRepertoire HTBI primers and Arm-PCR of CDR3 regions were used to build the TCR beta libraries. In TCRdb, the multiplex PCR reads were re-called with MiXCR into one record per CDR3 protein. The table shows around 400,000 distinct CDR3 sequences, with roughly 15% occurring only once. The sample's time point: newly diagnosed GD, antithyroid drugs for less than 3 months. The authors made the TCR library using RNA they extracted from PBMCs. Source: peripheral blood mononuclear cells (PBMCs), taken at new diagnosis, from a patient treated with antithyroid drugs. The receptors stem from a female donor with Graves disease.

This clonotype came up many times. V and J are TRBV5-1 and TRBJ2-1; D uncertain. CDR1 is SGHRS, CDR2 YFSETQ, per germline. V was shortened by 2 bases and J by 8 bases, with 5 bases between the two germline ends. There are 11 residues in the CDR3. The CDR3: CASSFMDEQFF. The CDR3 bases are TGCGCCAGCAGCTTCATGGATGAGCAGTTCTTC.

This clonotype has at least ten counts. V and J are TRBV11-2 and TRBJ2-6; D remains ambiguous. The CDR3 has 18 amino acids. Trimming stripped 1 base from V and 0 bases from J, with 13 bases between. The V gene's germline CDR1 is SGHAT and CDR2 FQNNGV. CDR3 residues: CASSLADQAFSGANVLTF. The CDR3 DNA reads TGTGCCAGCAGCTTAGCTGATCAGGCTTTCTCTGGGGCCAACGTCCTGACTTTC. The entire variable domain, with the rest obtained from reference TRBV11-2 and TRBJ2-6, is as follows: EAGVAQSPRYKIIEKRQSVAFWCNPISGHATLYWYQQILGQGPKLLIQFQNNGVVDDSQLPKDRFSAERLKGVDSTLKIQPAKLEDSAVYLCASSLADQAFSGANVLTFGAGSRLTVL.

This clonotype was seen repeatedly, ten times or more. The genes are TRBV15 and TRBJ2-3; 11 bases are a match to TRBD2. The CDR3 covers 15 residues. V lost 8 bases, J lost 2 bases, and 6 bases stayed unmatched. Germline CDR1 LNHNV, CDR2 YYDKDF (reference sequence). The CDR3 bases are TGTGCCACCCGCCAGACTAGCGGGGACACAGATACGCAGTATTTT. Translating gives CATRQTSGDTDTQYF.

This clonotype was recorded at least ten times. In DNA, the CDR3 is TGTGCCAGCAGTGCTTTTAGCGGGGGGGCCTGGTCGGGAGATACGCAGTATTTT. Protein: CASSAFSGGAWSGDTQYF. The chain links TRBV6-1 to TRBJ2-3; 11 nucleotides line up with TRBD2. Germline CDR1 reads MNHNS; CDR2 reads SASEGT. The CDR3 consists of 18 residues. J gave up 5 bases and V 4 bases, and 14 bases lay outside the gene matches.

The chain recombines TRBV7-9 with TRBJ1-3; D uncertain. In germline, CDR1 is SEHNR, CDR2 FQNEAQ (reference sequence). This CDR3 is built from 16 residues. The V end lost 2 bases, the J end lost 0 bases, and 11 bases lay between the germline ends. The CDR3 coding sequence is TGTGCCAGCAGCTTAATCCAACAGAGCTCTGGAAACACCATATATTTT. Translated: CASSLIQQSSGNTIYF.